This TCR beta chain comes out of a study of patients and donors after allogeneic stem cell transplantation. This CDR3 region has 13 residues. CDR1 is DFQATT and CDR2 is SNEGSKA in the germline V gene (reference sequence). Losses at the gene ends were 5 bases for V and 4 bases for J; bases not matched to a gene: 6. TCRdb processed the RT-PCR reads anew with MiXCR; each CDR3 protein has one entry. Among under 200,000 distinct CDR3 sequences, about 24% were seen once, and the ten largest hold more than 25%. The chain has TRBV20-1 and TRBJ1-1, with 8 bases identical to TRBD1. The source is a human donor who was either an allogeneic HSCT recipient or a stem cell or donor lymphocyte infusion donor (not recorded which). It is not recorded whose cells these are; they may come from a transplant donor. Input material: blood, either unsorted or a sorted T cell fraction (not recorded which). This CDR3 reads CSAPQGAGTEAFF. CDR3 nucleotide sequence: TGCAGTGCTCCTCAGGGGGCGGGCACTGAAGCTTTCTTT.